One sample yielded the 16 T cell receptor beta chains listed below, sequenced in a study of regulatory T cells in long-lasting Graves disease (dated by TCRdb to the early 2020s). The time point label on this specimen signifies: newly diagnosed GD, antithyroid drugs for less than 3 months. For both TCR sequencing and RNA sequencing, RNA was extracted from PBMCs using TRIzol. To prepare the library, multiplex PCR was applied. Sequencing relied on an Illumina HiSeq 4000. TCR beta libraries were built with iRepertoire HTBI primers and Arm-PCR amplification of CDR3 regions. TCRdb itself trimmed the public reads at Q25 with fastp, ran MiXCR and retained productive beta chains. Every distinct CDR3 protein forms one entry, paired with its most common genes and DNA. Recorded for this sample are 450,000 to 600,000 distinct CDR3 sequences; roughly 13% of them occurred a single time. 10% of the sample lies in the top ten.

These same data were also listed under a study on T cells in Graves' hyperthyroidism and ophthalmopathy.

Specimen: peripheral blood mononuclear cells (PBMCs), collected at new diagnosis, from a patient treated with antithyroid drugs. The receptor source for this set is a man aged 30-40 years with Graves disease. Donor details come from another sample of the same person, matched by shared clones.

V usage is TRBV18 and J usage is TRBJ1-4; 8 bases fit TRBD1. The germline gives CDR1 KGHSH, CDR2 LQKENI. This CDR3 has 16 residues. Trimming at V came to 4 bases and at J to 10 bases, leaving 14 bases not matched to a gene. The CDR3 region is CASSQMLLDRVGKLFF. In DNA form, the CDR3 reads TGTGCCAGCTCACAAATGCTTCTGGACAGGGTCGGAAAACTGTTTTTT.

The rearrangement uses TRBV20-1 and TRBJ2-3; D tentatively reads TRBD1 or TRBD2 (6 bases each). From germline, CDR1 is DFQATT and CDR2 SNEGSKA (reference sequence). The CDR3 has 13 amino acids. Trimming took off 6 bases at V and 8 bases at J, with 18 bases between the two ends. The CDR3 loop reads CSAAPGGPSTQYF. For the CDR3, the DNA is TGCAGTGCCGCCCCTGGGGGGCCCTCTACGCAGTATTTT.

This clonotype has more than one count but fewer than ten. The chain joins TRBV5-1 to TRBJ2-5; perhaps D is TRBD1 or TRBD2 (5 bases each). CDR1 and CDR2 from the germline V gene are SGHRS and YFSETQ. The CDR3 is 15 residues long. Trimming pared 0 bases from V and 7 bases from J, leaving 16 bases between. This chain's CDR3 is CASSLVVRGEGTQYF. CDR3 sequence (DNA): TGCGCCAGCAGCTTGGTGGTAAGGGGAGAGGGGACCCAGTACTTC.

The chain links TRBV7-2 to TRBJ1-1; weak D call: TRBD1 (5 bases). This CDR3 contains 14 residues. Germline V gene lookup returns CDR1 SGHTA and CDR2 FQGNSA. V lost 6 bases and J 4 bases, leaving 15 bases between the germline ends. The CDR3 region is CASRSRGRLTEAFF. Here the CDR3 DNA reads TGTGCCAGCAGATCAAGGGGCAGGCTCACTGAAGCTTTCTTT. Full variable domain (rest looked up from reference TRBV7-2 and TRBJ1-1): GAGVSQSPSNKVTEKGKDVELRCDPISGHTALYWYRQSLGQGLEFLIYFQGNSAPDKSGLPSDRFSAERTGGSVSTLTIQRTQQEDSAVYLCASRSRGRLTEAFFGQGTRLTVV.

This clonotype was observed at least ten times. The genes are TRBV9 and TRBJ1-3; maybe TRBD1 (6 bases). Germline V gene sequence: CDR1 SGDLS, CDR2 YYNGEE. V was shortened by 0 bases and J by 4 bases, with 11 bases between the two germline ends. The length of the CDR3 is 15 residues. In nucleotides, the CDR3 is TGTGCCAGCAGCGTAGATTCAGGGGACGGAAACACCATATATTTT. This sequence encodes CASSVDSGDGNTIYF.

This clonotype was counted a few times. The chain joins TRBV10-3 to TRBJ1-6; TRBD1 might be the D (5 bases). CDR1 ENHRY and CDR2 SYGVKD come from the germline V gene. CDR3 length equals 15 residues. Trimming left V 4 bases short and J 10 bases short, with 17 bases between. CDR3 nucleotide sequence: TGTGCCATCAGTGCCGGGGTGGGACGGGGCTCACCCCTCCACTTT. Residues: CAISAGVGRGSPLHF.

In its sample, this clonotype was seen many times. DNA for the CDR3: TGTGCCAGCAGCCCCCCGGACGGGGATGCAGGGAACACTGAAGCTTTCTTT. Translation gives CASSPPDGDAGNTEAFF. This chain uses TRBV11-2 with TRBJ1-1; D gene uncertain. Germline loops: CDR1 SGHAT, CDR2 FQNNGV. V gave up 5 bases and J gave up 1 base, with 20 bases separating them. This CDR3 contains 17 residues. Full variable domain (remainder filled in from reference TRBV11-2 and TRBJ1-1): EAGVAQSPRYKIIEKRQSVAFWCNPISGHATLYWYQQILGQGPKLLIQFQNNGVVDDSQLPKDRFSAERLKGVDSTLKIQPAKLEDSAVYLCASSPPDGDAGNTEAFFGQGTRLTVV.

At least ten counts were recorded for this clonotype. The chain joins TRBV3-1 to TRBJ1-4, with TRBD1 matching 7 bases. With V trimmed by 0 bases and J by 4 bases, 2 bases remained unmatched. CDR3 length equals 15 residues. The germline CDR1 and CDR2 sequences are LGHDT and YNNKEL (reference sequence). CDR3 in amino acids: CASSQETGSNEKLFF. The CDR3 DNA follows: TGTGCCAGCAGCCAAGAGACAGGGAGTAATGAAAAACTGTTTTTT. Full variable domain (rest looked up from reference TRBV3-1 and TRBJ1-4): DTAVSQTPKYLVTQMGNDKSIKCEQNLGHDTMYWYKQDSKKFLKIMFSYNNKELIINETVPNRFSPKSPDKAHLNLHINSLELGDSAVYFCASSQETGSNEKLFFGSGTQLSVL.

This clonotype has ten or more counts. V and J are TRBV15 and TRBJ2-5; D is perhaps TRBD1 or TRBD2 (5 bases each). This CDR3 comprises 14 residues. The V and J ends lost 3 bases and 9 bases respectively, with 17 bases between them. CDR1 LNHNV and CDR2 YYDKDF come from the germline V gene (reference sequence). CDR3: CATSSGAGSFSQYF. The CDR3 nucleotides read TGTGCCACCAGCAGCGGGGCAGGGTCTTTTTCCCAGTACTTC.

This clonotype was counted ten times or more. The chain couples TRBV6-2 or TRBV6-3 to TRBJ1-1; 7 nucleotides align to TRBD1. Germline assignment: CDR1 MNHEY and CDR2 SVGEGT. With V trimmed by 2 bases and J by 8 bases, 2 bases remained unmatched. The CDR3 extends over 12 amino acids. The CDR3 here is CASSYDRVEAFF. CDR3 bases: TGTGCCAGCAGTTACGACAGGGTGGAAGCTTTCTTT.

Worth noting for this clonotype: This likely reflects a read error, since a far larger clone is one base away. This rearrangement joins TRBV2 to TRBJ2-7; weak D call: TRBD1 (5 bases). Looked up from germline, CDR1 is SNHLY and CDR2 is FYNNEI. Deletions cut 5 bases from V and 7 bases from J, with 21 bases between. The CDR3 sequence is 15 residues long. The CDR3 region has the DNA TGTGCCAGCAGTACACAGGAAAATCTATACAATGAGCAGTACTTC. Its translation is CASSTQENLYNEQYF.

Comment on this clonotype: A much larger clonotype is one base distant, so this may be a read error. The rearrangement links TRBV11-2 to TRBJ1-1; D gene ambiguous. The V gene's germline CDR1 is SGHAT and CDR2 FQNNGV. This CDR3 has 14 residues. The DNA of the CDR3 is TGTCCCAGCTATCTCCGAGGGAGGAACACTGAAGCTTTCTTT. It encodes CPSYLRGRNTEAFF.

The chain joins TRBV29-1 to TRBJ1-1, with a tentative D call TRBD1 (6 bases). V was shortened by 4 bases and J by 9 bases, with 15 bases between the two germline ends. From germline, CDR1 is SQVTM and CDR2 ANQGSEA. This CDR3 is built from 12 residues. As DNA, the CDR3 is TGCAGCGTTGCGGGGGGCGAAAAAAAAGCTTTCTTT. Translation gives CSVAGGEKKAFF.

V and J are TRBV29-1 and TRBJ1-4, with TRBD1 matching 9 bases. CDR1 SQVTM and CDR2 ANQGSEA come from the germline V gene. With 4 bases clipped from V and 10 bases from J, the junction kept 7 bases outside the gene matches. The CDR3 length is 13 residues. The CDR3: CSVGGQGEGKLFF. The CDR3 DNA is TGCAGCGTTGGGGGACAGGGCGAAGGAAAACTGTTTTTT.

The table lists this clonotype with a few counts. The V and J genes are TRBV20-1 and TRBJ2-2, with 7 positions matching TRBD1. The J segment lost 3 bases and the V segment lost 0 bases, leaving 10 bases of the junction unmatched. This CDR3 contains 17 residues. Germline V gene lookup returns CDR1 DFQATT and CDR2 SNEGSKA (reference sequence). The CDR3 loop is CSARDPATGHDTGELFF. The CDR3 nucleotides read TGCAGTGCTAGAGATCCCGCGACAGGGCACGACACCGGGGAGCTGTTTTTT.

The chain couples TRBV7-2 to TRBJ2-5, with a possible D match to TRBD1 (6 bases). CDR1 and CDR2 from the germline V gene are SGHTA and FQGNSA. The ends were cut back, 4 bases at V and 5 bases at J, with 17 bases in the middle. This CDR3 region has 15 residues. CDR3: CASSSRGDTEETQYF. The CDR3 nucleotides read TGTGCCAGCAGCTCCAGAGGGGACACGGAGGAGACCCAGTACTTC.